Following are 31 T cell receptor beta chains from one sample sequenced in a study of blood T cell repertoires in COVID-19. Sequencing was performed with immunoSEQ multiplex PCR; in TCRdb, only in-frame clones are kept and a portion is missing. The sample shows 150,000 or so clones, roughly 80% of them seen only once. Sequencing input: peripheral blood. These receptors were obtained from a man in his 60s with acute or convalescent COVID-19.

The gene calls are TRBV7-9 and TRBJ1-5; perhaps TRBD1 as D (6 bases). Trimming took 3 bases from V and 0 from J, leaving 12 bases between them. Germline V gene sequence: CDR1 SEHNR, CDR2 FQNEAQ (reference sequence). CDR3 size: 16 residues. CDR3 in amino acids: CASSFSGTHSNQPQHF. The CDR3 nucleotides read TGTGCCAGCAGCTTTTCCGGGACACATAGCAATCAGCCCCAGCATTTT.

CDR3 coding DNA: TGTGCCAGCAGCCGGACAGGGAACACTGAAGCTTTCTTT. Encoded protein: CASSRTGNTEAFF. The genes are TRBV16 and TRBJ1-1; TRBD1 matches 7 bases. The CDR3 covers 13 residues. CDR1 and CDR2 (germline): KGHSY, FQNENV. V trimming: 4 bases; J trimming: 1 base; junction bases outside the gene matches: 0.

V is TRBV2 and J is TRBJ1-5, with D perhaps matching TRBD1 (6 bases). This CDR3 is built from 15 residues. The ends were cut back, 8 bases at V and 2 bases at J, with 16 bases in the middle. The germline gives CDR1 SNHLY, CDR2 FYNNEI. CDR3 protein: CASVPEAGGNQPQHF. DNA of the CDR3: TGTGCCAGCGTCCCGGAGGCAGGGGGCAATCAGCCCCAGCATTTT.

The chain joins TRBV5-1 to TRBJ1-6, with 8 bases aligning to TRBD1. The V segment lost 1 base and the J segment 8 bases; nucleotides outside the gene matches: 11. Per germline, CDR1 SGHRS and CDR2 YFSETQ. CDR3 length equals 17 residues. Written as DNA, the CDR3 is TGCGCCAGCAGCTTGACCCCAGGGGGCAATAGGGATTCACCCCTCCACTTT. Translated: CASSLTPGGNRDSPLHF. Based on the CDR3 plus reference TRBV5-1 and TRBJ1-6, the full variable domain is KAGVTQTPRYLIKTRGQQVTLSCSPISGHRSVSWYQQTPGQGLQFLFEYFSETQRNKGNFPGRFSGRQFSNSRSEMNVSTLELGDSALYLCASSLTPGGNRDSPLHFGNGTRLTVT.

The J gene is TRBJ2-4, the V gene TRBV4-2; the match to TRBD2 covers 11 bases. CDR3 length: 18 residues. Germline V gene lookup returns CDR1 LGHNA and CDR2 YNFKEQ. J lost 2 bases, V lost 0 bases, and 6 bases had no gene match. The CDR3 sequence: CASSQELAGVRPKNIQYF. The CDR3, as DNA: TGTGCCAGCAGCCAAGAACTAGCGGGGGTGAGGCCCAAAAACATTCAGTACTTC.

The gene calls are TRBV6-4 and TRBJ2-3; possibly TRBD2 for D (7 bases). In germline, CDR1 is MRHNA, CDR2 SNTAGT. This CDR3 region has 14 residues. V was pared by 5 bases and J by 6 bases, with 15 bases between. For the CDR3, the DNA is TGTGCCAGCAGTAAAAGGGGGGGCGTGGATACGCAGTATTTT. This gives the protein CASSKRGGVDTQYF.

The V gene is TRBV7-2, the J gene TRBJ1-2; 9 nucleotides align to TRBD1. V dropped 5 bases and J dropped 5; count of bases not matched to a gene: 9. Germline V CDR1 and CDR2: SGHTA, FQGNSA. CDR3 length: 15 residues. The DNA of the CDR3 is TGTGCCAGCAGCGCTCGGACAGGGGCGAGGTATGGCTACACCTTC. It is translated as CASSARTGARYGYTF.

This chain joins TRBV6-2 or TRBV6-3 and TRBJ2-5; D is unresolved. The CDR3 has 16 residues. CDR1 and CDR2 from the germline V gene are MNHEY and SVGEGT. V was pared by 2 bases and J by 7 bases, with 20 bases between. CDR3 in DNA: TGTGCCAGCAGTTACCCCGGTAATACAGCCCGTACGACCCAGTACTTC. Protein sequence: CASSYPGNTARTTQYF.

This rearrangement joins TRBV28 to TRBJ1-2; 10 bases map to TRBD1. V gave up 6 bases and J gave up 6 bases; unmatched junction bases: 10. This CDR3 has 15 residues. CDR1 and CDR2 (germline): MDHEN, SYDVKM. The CDR3 DNA follows: TGTGCCAGCAGCCTCGGACAGGGGGAAATCGATGGCTACACCTTC. Its translation: CASSLGQGEIDGYTF.

The rearrangement links TRBV7-2 to TRBJ2-3, with D maybe TRBD2 (6 bases). The CDR3 runs 14 residues. Trimming stripped 3 bases from V and 1 base from J, with 8 bases between. In germline, CDR1 is SGHTA, CDR2 FQGNSA. The CDR3 DNA is TGTGCCAGCAGCTTGGCTAGCGGCACAGATACGCAGTATTTT. Its translation: CASSLASGTDTQYF.

The chain has TRBV9 and TRBJ2-4; TRBD1 matches at 8 bases. V lost 4 bases, J lost 8 bases, and 5 bases stayed unmatched. The CDR3 is 13 amino acids. CDR1 and CDR2 (germline): SGDLS, YYNGEE. CDR3 residues: CASSRQGWDIQYF. In DNA, the CDR3 is TGTGCCAGCAGCCGACAGGGGTGGGACATTCAGTACTTC.

This chain connects TRBV6-2 or TRBV6-3 to TRBJ2-2; a possible D gene is TRBD2 (5 bases). Trimming took 4 bases from V and 6 from J, leaving 15 bases between them. The CDR3 has 15 amino acids. Germline V gene sequence: CDR1 MNHEY, CDR2 SVGEGT. The CDR3 sequence is CASSSGGLVPGELFF. The DNA for the CDR3 is TGTGCCAGCAGTTCAGGAGGCCTCGTGCCCGGGGAGCTGTTTTTT.

CDR3 DNA sequence: TGTGCCAGCAGCTTGACTAGCGGGGGGGCAGCCTACAATGAGCAGTTCTTC. It is translated as CASSLTSGGAAYNEQFF. The V and J genes are TRBV5-4 and TRBJ2-1; 13 nucleotides align to TRBD2. Germline lookup yields CDR1 SGHNT and CDR2 YYREEE (reference sequence). V shed 1 base, J shed 2 bases, and the junction held 3 bases outside the gene matches. The CDR3 length is 17 residues.

V and J are TRBV7-2 and TRBJ2-2; a possible D gene is TRBD1 (5 bases). V dropped 3 bases and J dropped 2 bases, with 13 bases sitting between them. The germline V gene encodes CDR1 SGHTA and CDR2 FQGNSA. The CDR3 spans 16 residues. CDR3 residues: CASSFWAGYNTGELFF. In nucleotides, the CDR3 is TGTGCCAGCAGCTTCTGGGCAGGGTACAACACCGGGGAGCTGTTTTTT.

This clone was recorded once. The chain carries TRBV7-2 and TRBJ2-1, with 7 nucleotides matching TRBD1. The CDR3 has 15 residues. Per germline, CDR1 SGHTA and CDR2 FQGNSA. After removal of 4 bases from V and 4 bases from J, the junction contained 7 bases not matched to a gene. CDR3 residues: CASSSYGDSYNEQFF. CDR3 bases: TGTGCCAGCAGCTCCTACGGGGACAGTTACAATGAGCAGTTCTTC.

The chain links TRBV10-3 to TRBJ1-6; maybe TRBD1 (6 bases). The CDR3 totals 17 residues. From germline, CDR1 is ENHRY and CDR2 SYGVKD. V lost 4 bases and J lost 5, with 18 bases in between. For the CDR3, the DNA is TGTGCCATCAGTGCCTCGGGGCATACAGGGAATAATTCACCCCTCCACTTT. Its translation: CAISASGHTGNNSPLHF.

The genes are TRBV30 and TRBJ2-1; 10 positions agree with TRBD2. Germline trimming cut 0 bases from V and 7 bases from J; bases unmatched to any gene: 3. CDR3 length: 14 residues. Germline loops: CDR1 GTSNPN, CDR2 SVGIG (reference sequence). The CDR3 spells CAWSVGSGGNEQFF. As DNA, the CDR3 is TGTGCCTGGAGTGTAGGTAGCGGGGGGAATGAGCAGTTCTTC.

The chain is built from TRBV2 and TRBJ1-2, with D uncertain. The V end lost 5 bases, the J end lost 7 bases, and 17 bases lay between the germline ends. Germline V gene sequence: CDR1 SNHLY, CDR2 FYNNEI. The length of the CDR3 is 14 residues. CDR3 protein: CASSPGSRLGGYTF. CDR3 nucleotides: TGTGCCAGCAGTCCCGGATCCCGACTCGGTGGCTACACCTTC.

The chain links TRBV6-5 to TRBJ1-4; TRBD1 matches at 7 bases. V dropped 5 bases and J dropped 3; count of bases not matched to a gene: 3. The germline V gene has CDR1 MNHEY and CDR2 SVGAGI. There are 14 residues in the CDR3. The CDR3 region is CASSRGTANEKLFF. CDR3 bases: TGTGCCAGCAGTCGCGGGACAGCTAATGAAAAACTGTTTTTT.

V and J are TRBV5-1 and TRBJ2-1; D call uncertain. CDR1 and CDR2 from the germline V gene are SGHRS and YFSETQ. The CDR3 has 12 amino acids. V gave up 7 bases and J gave up 9 bases, with 14 bases separating them. The CDR3 is CASRKEPVEQFF. CDR3 nucleotide sequence: TGCGCCAGCCGCAAAGAGCCTGTTGAGCAGTTCTTC. The entire variable domain, with the rest obtained from reference TRBV5-1 and TRBJ2-1, is as follows: KAGVTQTPRYLIKTRGQQVTLSCSPISGHRSVSWYQQTPGQGLQFLFEYFSETQRNKGNFPGRFSGRQFSNSRSEMNVSTLELGDSALYLCASRKEPVEQFFGPGTRLTVL.

V gene TRBV19 combines with J gene TRBJ2-5, with TRBD2 identical over 7 bases. Per germline, CDR1 LNHDA and CDR2 SQIVND (reference sequence). The CDR3 extends over 15 amino acids. The V and J ends lost 0 bases and 6 bases, in that order; junction bases with no gene match: 7. The CDR3 loop is CASSIEVGREKTQYF. CDR3 in DNA: TGTGCCAGTAGTATAGAGGTCGGGCGGGAGAAGACCCAGTACTTC.

J is TRBJ1-1 and V is TRBV2, with a weak D call TRBD1 (6 bases). Germline V CDR1 and CDR2: SNHLY, FYNNEI. The CDR3 is 13 amino acids. Between the trimmed V and J ends, which lost 6 bases and 2 bases, there was a span of 10 bases. CDR3 nucleotide sequence: TGTGCCAGCAGGTCACAGGGAAACACTGAAGCTTTCTTT. Protein: CASRSQGNTEAFF.

This chain links TRBV28 with TRBJ2-1; D gene unclear. The CDR3 is 11 amino acids. The germline V gene encodes CDR1 MDHEN and CDR2 SYDVKM. V lost 6 bases and J 9 bases, leaving 9 bases between the germline ends. DNA for the CDR3: TGTGCCAGCAGCTACCGAAGTGAGCAGTTCTTC. Amino acid sequence: CASSYRSEQFF.

V usage is TRBV2 and J usage is TRBJ1-3; D not certain. CDR3 length equals 15 residues. Germline assignment: CDR1 SNHLY and CDR2 FYNNEI. Trimming took off 1 base at V and 3 bases at J, with 10 bases between the two ends. CDR3 amino acids: CASSEVSSGGNTIYF. The CDR3 DNA is TGTGCCAGCAGTGAAGTTTCGAGTGGTGGAAACACCATATATTTT.

The rearrangement links TRBV12-3 or TRBV12-4 to TRBJ2-5; 7 nucleotides align to TRBD2. The CDR3 is 13 residues long. Trimming removed 7 bases from V and 1 base from J; junction bases left unmatched: 3. The CDR3 sequence: CASNVAGQETQYF. The CDR3 DNA reads as TGTGCCAGCAACGTAGCGGGCCAAGAGACCCAGTACTTC.

This chain joins TRBV11-3 and TRBJ2-3; D is undetermined. The CDR3 totals 12 residues. Germline V gene lookup returns CDR1 SGHNT and CDR2 YENEEA. Trimming stripped 5 bases from V and 4 bases from J, with 7 bases between. The CDR3 protein is CASSRGPDTQYF. For the CDR3, the DNA is TGTGCCAGCAGCCGAGGTCCAGATACGCAGTATTTT.

This chain connects TRBV14 to TRBJ2-5, with 8 bases that match TRBD2. V gave up 1 base and J gave up 7 bases; unmatched junction bases: 11. Germline V gene lookup returns CDR1 SGHDN and CDR2 FVKESK. The CDR3 covers 16 residues. CDR3 sequence reads: CASSQAGTSNIGTQYF. CDR3 bases: TGTGCCAGCAGCCAAGCCGGGACTAGTAATATTGGGACCCAGTACTTC.

J is TRBJ2-7 and V is TRBV4-2; 10 bases line up with TRBD1. This CDR3 region has 14 residues. J was trimmed by 3 bases and V by 2 bases; bases with no gene match: 1. CDR1 LGHNA and CDR2 YNFKEQ come from the germline V gene. CDR3 sequence reads: CASSQRTGGYEQYF. The DNA for the CDR3 is TGTGCCAGCAGCCAAAGGACAGGGGGCTACGAGCAGTACTTC.

As for this clone: The sample holds other DNA sequences that translate to the same CDR3. The chain employs TRBV4-2 and TRBJ2-2; D gene unclear. Germline values: CDR1 LGHNA, CDR2 YNFKEQ. Trimming pared 0 bases from V and 1 base from J, leaving 3 bases between. This CDR3 is built from 14 residues. CDR3 protein: CASSQDQNTGELFF. The CDR3 DNA reads as TGTGCCAGCAGCCAAGACCAGAACACCGGGGAGCTGTTTTTT.

This chain uses TRBV19 with TRBJ2-2; 9 bases agree with TRBD1. With 9 bases clipped from V and 4 bases from J, the junction kept 9 bases outside the gene matches. This CDR3 is 15 amino acids long. Germline V gene data show CDR1 as LNHDA and CDR2 as SQIVND (reference sequence). The DNA of the CDR3 is TGTGCCAGCACAACCGGGACAGGGAGCACCGGGGAGCTGTTTTTT. It specifies CASTTGTGSTGELFF. The full variable domain, rest sourced from reference TRBV19 and TRBJ2-2, is DGGITQSPKYLFRKEGQNVTLSCEQNLNHDAMYWYRQDPGQGLRLIYYSQIVNDFQKGDIAEGYSVSREKKESFPLTVTSAQKNPTAFYLCASTTGTGSTGELFFGEGSRLTVL.

This clone was seen a handful of times. CDR3 region: CASSLGQTYNSPLHF. In nucleotides, the CDR3 is TGCGCCAGCAGCCTCGGACAGACCTATAATTCACCCCTCCACTTT. The gene calls are TRBV4-1 and TRBJ1-6; perhaps TRBD1 as D (6 bases). V lost 4 bases and J 2 bases, leaving 9 bases between the germline ends. Germline CDR1 is MGHRA and CDR2 is YSYEKL. The CDR3 runs to 15 residues.